The clone carrying this TCR beta chain is medium-sized. From live CD3+CD8+TCRalphabeta+ cells, four PD-1 and/or TIGIT subsets were sorted. These data belong to a study of circulating CD8 cells and anti-PD-1 response in melanoma. The QIAseq Immune Repertoire TCR panel built the libraries from approximately 15 ng of total RNA. TCRdb ran MiXCR on the reads and lists one entry per CDR3 protein. This table holds some 200 distinct CDR3 sequences, approximately 11% found once. V was pared by 5 bases and J by 9 bases, with 10 bases of the junction left unmatched. Germline V gene sequence: CDR1 MNHEY, CDR2 SVGEGT. The CDR3 totals 14 residues.

This chain links TRBV6-2 or TRBV6-3 with TRBJ2-1; TRBD2 aligns across 7 bases. The sample was CD8+ T cells from PBMCs, taken at baseline or after one month of anti-PD-1 therapy (not recorded which). The clonotype was recovered from a human donor with melanoma. The CDR3 DNA sequence: TGTGCCAGCAGTACTGGGACTATTACCGGTGAGCAGTTCTTC. This encodes CASSTGTITGEQFF.